A single sample is the source of the 7 T cell receptor beta chains below, sequenced in a study of blood T cell repertoires in COVID-19. Generated by immunoSEQ multiplex PCR, the TCRdb table keeps only in-frame clones and is missing some. The data show approximately 100,000 clones, approximately 87% seen once. The sequenced sample was peripheral blood. Receptors were obtained from a woman aged 60-75 years with acute or convalescent COVID-19.

The chain uses TRBV19 and TRBJ2-1; 10 nucleotides align to TRBD2. The CDR3 runs 16 residues. The V gene's germline CDR1 is LNHDA and CDR2 SQIVND (reference sequence). The J segment lost 4 bases and the V segment lost 4 bases, leaving 7 bases of the junction unmatched. The CDR3 DNA reads TGTGCCAGTAGTAGGGGTTCTAGCGGGGGTTACAATGAGCAGTTCTTC. Encoded protein: CASSRGSSGGYNEQFF.

The chain combines TRBV6-1 with TRBJ1-2, with D possibly matching TRBD1 (6 bases). This CDR3 has 16 amino acids. Germline-derived CDR1 and CDR2 are MNHNS and SASEGT. V was pared by 0 bases and J by 1 base, with 12 bases between. CDR3 sequence (DNA): TGTGCCAGCAGTGAAGCGGTAGGACAGATTAACTATGGCTACACCTTC. This codes for CASSEAVGQINYGYTF.

This chain uses TRBV27 with TRBJ1-2; no clear D. The germline V gene has CDR1 MNHEY and CDR2 SMNVEV (reference sequence). V lost 6 bases and J lost 4, with 12 bases in between. This CDR3 region has 13 residues. The DNA for the CDR3 is TGTGCCAGCAGCCCAGCGGGTCGCTATGGCTACACCTTC. Translation gives CASSPAGRYGYTF.

J is TRBJ2-7 and V is TRBV19, with 7 bases identical to TRBD1. The CDR3 spans 14 residues. Trimming took 5 bases from V and 2 from J; bases not matched to a gene: 6. CDR1 is LNHDA and CDR2 is SQIVND in the germline V gene (reference sequence). The CDR3 DNA is TGTGCCAGTAGTCTACCGGGACAGCCCTACGAGCAGTACTTC. Protein: CASSLPGQPYEQYF.

The J gene is TRBJ1-1, the V gene TRBV2, with D maybe TRBD1 (5 bases). Trimming removed 6 bases from V and 2 bases from J, with 13 bases in between. There are 14 residues in the CDR3. Germline lookup yields CDR1 SNHLY and CDR2 FYNNEI. Here the CDR3 DNA reads TGTGCCAGCAGGAACGCGGGGCTAAACACTGAAGCTTTCTTT. This codes for CASRNAGLNTEAFF. The variable domain in full, completed from reference TRBV2 and TRBJ1-1, reads EPEVTQTPSHQVTQMGQEVILRCVPISNHLYFYWYRQILGQKVEFLVSFYNNEISEKSEIFDDQFSVERPDGSNFTLKIRSTKLEDSAMYFCASRNAGLNTEAFFGQGTRLTVV.

The gene calls are TRBV11-2 and TRBJ2-5; possible D gene TRBD1, 5 bases. Germline CDR1 is SGHAT and CDR2 is FQNNGV. This CDR3 is built from 14 residues. V lost 3 bases and J 1 base, leaving 9 bases between the germline ends. This chain's CDR3 is CASSLHRSQETQYF. DNA of the CDR3: TGTGCCAGCAGCTTGCACAGGAGCCAAGAGACCCAGTACTTC.

This clone has a handful of counts. The chain combines TRBV29-1 with TRBJ1-3; D gene ambiguous. This CDR3 comprises 13 residues. Trimming cost V 7 bases and J 7 bases, with 17 bases left between them. CDR1 is SQVTM, CDR2 ANQGSEA, per germline. CDR3 DNA: TGCAGCGCCCTACACTGGCCCGGGAACACCATATATTTT. Its translation: CSALHWPGNTIYF.